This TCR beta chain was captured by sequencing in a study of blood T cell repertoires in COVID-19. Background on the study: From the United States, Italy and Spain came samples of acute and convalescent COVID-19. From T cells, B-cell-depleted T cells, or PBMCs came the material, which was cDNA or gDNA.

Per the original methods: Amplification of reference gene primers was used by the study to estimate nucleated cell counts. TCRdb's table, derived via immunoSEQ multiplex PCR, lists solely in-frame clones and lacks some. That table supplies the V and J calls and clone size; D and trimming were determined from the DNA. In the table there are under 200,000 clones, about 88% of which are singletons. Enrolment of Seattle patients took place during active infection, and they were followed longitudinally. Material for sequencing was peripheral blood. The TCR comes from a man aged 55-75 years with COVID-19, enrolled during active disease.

Written as DNA, the CDR3 is TGCGCCAGCAGCCAATCCTACAGGGGGCAGGGAAACACCATATATTTT. Amino acid sequence: CASSQSYRGQGNTIYF. The J gene is TRBJ1-3, the V gene TRBV4-3; 9 bases line up with TRBD1. CDR1 and CDR2 (germline): LGHNA, YSLEER. J was trimmed by 4 bases and V by 2 bases; bases with no gene match: 6. The CDR3 covers 16 residues.